This entry concerns a single T cell receptor beta chain. Its antigen is still unknown. The data were obtained in a study of shared clonotypes between healthy human individuals. On the study more broadly: Plates per donor: three CD4 naive, three CD4 memory, two CD8 naive, one CD8 memory. General study findings and limits: In this cohort, only blood was sampled, and tissue repertoires likely differ.

Per the original methods: From ImmunoSEQ came sequences covering only the junction and carrying no quality scores, so filtering differed. Measured with immunoSEQ multiplex PCR; TCRdb has only the in-frame clones, and not every one. That table gives V, J and clone size, and the DNA gave D and trimming. Seen here are some 2,100,000 clones, 85% to 95% observed once, and the top ten hold about 1.5%. Naive-designated CD8 cells lacked CD45RO, were positively enriched for CCR7, and omitted terminally differentiated effector memory CD45RA+ cells. The sequence derives from a man aged 18 to 30 in good health. Some clones in this sample may be carry-over from other donors' samples. Specimen: naive CD8+ T cells from PBMCs.

CDR3: CASSQDRDYSYEQYF. Here the CDR3 DNA reads TGCGCCAGCAGCCAAGATCGGGACTACTCCTACGAGCAGTACTTC. V and J are TRBV4-1 and TRBJ2-7; 7 nucleotides line up with TRBD2. V lost 0 bases and J lost 0; bases outside the gene matches: 2. The germline gives CDR1 MGHRA, CDR2 YSYEKL. This CDR3 has 15 residues.